The sequence of this T cell receptor (beta chain) was determined in a study of blood T cell repertoires in COVID-19. Study-wide background: Some COVID-19 samples were acute and others convalescent; all came from the United States, Italy and Spain.

Cohort 3 donors counted as recovered after two negative PCRs, clearance, or resolved symptoms. The CDR3 spans 15 residues. Trimming took 6 bases from V and 7 from J; bases not matched to a gene: 10. Germline CDR1 is MDHEN and CDR2 is SYDVKM. This table comes from immunoSEQ multiplex PCR, and its TCRdb copy is limited to in-frame clones, with some not included. Among under 300,000 clones listed, about nine tenths were seen once. Source material: PBMCs or T cells enriched from blood (not recorded which). The V call is TRBV28, the J call TRBJ1-5; 9 bases map to TRBD1. This TCR derives from a woman aged 55-69 years who had recovered from COVID-19. CDR3 loop: CASRQPGQGLQPQHF. The CDR3 DNA is TGTGCCAGCAGACAACCGGGACAGGGTCTGCAGCCCCAGCATTTT.